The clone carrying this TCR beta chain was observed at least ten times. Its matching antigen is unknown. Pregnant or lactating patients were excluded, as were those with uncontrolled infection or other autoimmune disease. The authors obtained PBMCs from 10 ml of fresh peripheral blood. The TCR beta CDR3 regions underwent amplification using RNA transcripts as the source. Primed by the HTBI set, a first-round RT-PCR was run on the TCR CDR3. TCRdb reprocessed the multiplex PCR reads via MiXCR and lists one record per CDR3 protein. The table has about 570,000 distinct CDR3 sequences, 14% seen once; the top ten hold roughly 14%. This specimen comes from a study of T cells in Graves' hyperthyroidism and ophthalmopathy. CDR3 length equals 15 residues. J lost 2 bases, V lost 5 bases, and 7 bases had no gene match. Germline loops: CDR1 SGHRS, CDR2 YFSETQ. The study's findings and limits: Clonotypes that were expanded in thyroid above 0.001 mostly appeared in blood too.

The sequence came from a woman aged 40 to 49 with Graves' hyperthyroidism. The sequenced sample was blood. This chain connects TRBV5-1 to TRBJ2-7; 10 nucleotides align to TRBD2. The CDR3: CASRIGLAVTYEQYF. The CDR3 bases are TGCGCCAGCAGAATAGGACTAGCGGTGACCTACGAGCAGTACTTC.